This TCR beta chain is drawn from a study of CD8+CD57+ T cells in acquired aplastic anemia. The study's findings and limits: Around 29 shared CD8+ CDR3s appeared highly expressed within patients' immunodominant clones.

Previously, flow cytometry had revealed CD8+CD57+ cell expansion in the patients chosen for sequencing. Untreated patients provided the blood samples, with no therapy given before sampling. Germline CDR1 SGDLS, CDR2 YYNGEE. J lost 3 bases, V lost 0 bases, and 3 bases had no gene match. The CDR3 contains 14 residues. As regards this clonotype: The antigen is undetermined.

Genomic DNA was employed as the template in profiling TCR beta VDJ and CDR3. TCRdb reprocessed the reads via MiXCR and lists one record per CDR3 protein. Of 160,000 or so distinct CDR3 sequences listed, 65% to 75% are singletons. This sequence originates from a human donor with aplastic anemia. The chain recombines TRBV9 with TRBJ2-7; 7 positions match TRBD2. Sequenced material: sorted CD4+, CD8+, or CD8+CD57+ T cells (not recorded which) from PBMCs. The CDR3 bases are TGTGCCAGCAGCGTAGACGCGGGGGACTACGAGCAGTACTTC. Translated: CASSVDAGDYEQYF.